The next 2 T cell receptor beta chains were all read from a single sample in a study of beta chain features in type 1 diabetes (dated by TCRdb to the late 2010s). Which antigens these TCRs recognize remains unknown. Here is what the overall study found, with its caveats: Type 1 diabetes patients showed a moderate but significant shortening of TCRB CDR3 length in all four CD4+ subsets.

Receptor amplification or capture employed the immunoSEQ multiplex PCR assay. The entire amount of isolated RNA was reverse transcribed using the High Capacity cDNA Reverse Transcription Kit, so the sequenced TCRB transcripts were expressed ones. In its TCRdb copy, this immuneACCESS table keeps in-frame sequences only and misses some clones. Where compared with another copy, unresolved V genes explain less than half of these, and the others have no known cause. Within this sample are tens of thousands of clones, with about 48% of them counted one time only. The ten largest clones represent 0.65% to 0.85% of the sample. What was sequenced was central memory CD4+ T cells from blood. All receptors derive from a man between 25 and 39 years old with type 1 diabetes.

This sequence joins TRBV7-2 and TRBJ1-2; no clear D gene. The germline gives CDR1 SGHTA, CDR2 FQGNSA. Trimming stripped 6 bases from V and 4 bases from J, with 15 bases between. The CDR3 covers 14 residues. The CDR3 spells CASREGSRIYGYTF. As DNA, the CDR3 is TGTGCCAGCAGGGAGGGCTCCCGGATCTATGGCTACACCTTC.

The genes are TRBV5-1 and TRBJ2-3; 13 bases are shared with TRBD2. Germline assignment: CDR1 SGHRS and CDR2 YFSETQ. J lost 2 bases, V lost 5 bases, and 8 bases had no gene match. This CDR3 has 17 amino acids. The chain's CDR3 is CASRSTSGGPFTDTQYF. CDR3 in DNA: TGCGCCAGCAGGTCGACTAGCGGGGGGCCCTTCACAGATACGCAGTATTTT.